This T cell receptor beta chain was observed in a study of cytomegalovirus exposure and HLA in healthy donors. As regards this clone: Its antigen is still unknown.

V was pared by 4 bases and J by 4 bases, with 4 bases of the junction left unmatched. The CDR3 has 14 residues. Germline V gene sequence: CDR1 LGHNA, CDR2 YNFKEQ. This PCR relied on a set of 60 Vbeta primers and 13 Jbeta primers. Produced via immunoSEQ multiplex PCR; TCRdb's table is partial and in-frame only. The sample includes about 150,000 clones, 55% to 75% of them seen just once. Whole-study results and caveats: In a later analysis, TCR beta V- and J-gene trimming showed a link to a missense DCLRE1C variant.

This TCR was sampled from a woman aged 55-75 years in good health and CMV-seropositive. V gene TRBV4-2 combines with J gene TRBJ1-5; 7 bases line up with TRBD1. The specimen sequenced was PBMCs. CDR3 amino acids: CASSPGQRNQPQHF. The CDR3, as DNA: TGTGCCAGCAGCCCGGGACAGAGAAATCAGCCCCAGCATTTT.